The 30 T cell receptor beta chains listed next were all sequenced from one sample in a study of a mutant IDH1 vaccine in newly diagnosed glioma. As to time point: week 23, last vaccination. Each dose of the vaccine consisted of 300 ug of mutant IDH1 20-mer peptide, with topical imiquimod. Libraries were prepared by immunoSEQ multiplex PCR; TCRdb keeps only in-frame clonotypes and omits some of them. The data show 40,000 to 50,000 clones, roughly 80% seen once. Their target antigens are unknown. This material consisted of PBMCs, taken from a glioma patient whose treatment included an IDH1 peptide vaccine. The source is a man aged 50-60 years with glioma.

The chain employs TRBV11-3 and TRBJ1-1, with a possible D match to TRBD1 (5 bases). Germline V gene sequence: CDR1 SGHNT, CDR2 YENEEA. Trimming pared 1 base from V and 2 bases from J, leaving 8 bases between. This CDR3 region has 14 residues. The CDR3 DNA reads TGTGCCAGCAGCTTAGGCAGGGCAAACACTGAAGCTTTCTTT. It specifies CASSLGRANTEAFF.

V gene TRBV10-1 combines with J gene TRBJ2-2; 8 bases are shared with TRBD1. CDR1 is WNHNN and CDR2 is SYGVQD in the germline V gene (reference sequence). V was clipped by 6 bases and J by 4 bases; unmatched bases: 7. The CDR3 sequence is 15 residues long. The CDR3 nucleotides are TGCGCCAGCAGCGTCAGGGGGCGAGGCACCGGGGAGCTGTTTTTT. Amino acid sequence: CASSVRGRGTGELFF.

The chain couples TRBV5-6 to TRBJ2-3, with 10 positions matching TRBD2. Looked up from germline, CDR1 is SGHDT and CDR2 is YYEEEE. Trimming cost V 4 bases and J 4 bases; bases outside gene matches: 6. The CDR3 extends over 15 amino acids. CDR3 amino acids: CASSTTSGVPDTQYF. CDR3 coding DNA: TGTGCCAGCAGCACAACTAGCGGGGTTCCAGATACGCAGTATTTT.

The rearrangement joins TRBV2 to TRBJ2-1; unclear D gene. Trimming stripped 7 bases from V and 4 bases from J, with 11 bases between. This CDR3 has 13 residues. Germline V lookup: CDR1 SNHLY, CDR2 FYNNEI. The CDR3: CASKEQYYNEQFF. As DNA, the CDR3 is TGTGCCAGCAAAGAACAGTATTACAATGAGCAGTTCTTC.

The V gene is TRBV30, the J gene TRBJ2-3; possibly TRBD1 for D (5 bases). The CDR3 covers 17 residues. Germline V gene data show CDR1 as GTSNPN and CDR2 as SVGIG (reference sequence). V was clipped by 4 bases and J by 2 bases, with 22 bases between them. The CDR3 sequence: CAWKIRSHQGSTDTQYF. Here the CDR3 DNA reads TGTGCCTGGAAGATAAGGTCCCACCAGGGATCCACAGATACGCAGTATTTT.

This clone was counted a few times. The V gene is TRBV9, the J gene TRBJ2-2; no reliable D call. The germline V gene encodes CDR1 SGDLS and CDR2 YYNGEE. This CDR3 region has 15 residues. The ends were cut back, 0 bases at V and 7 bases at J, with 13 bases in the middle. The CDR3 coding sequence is TGTGCCAGCAGCGTAGCTGGGGATGTTAACGGGGAGCTGTTTTTT. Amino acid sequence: CASSVAGDVNGELFF.

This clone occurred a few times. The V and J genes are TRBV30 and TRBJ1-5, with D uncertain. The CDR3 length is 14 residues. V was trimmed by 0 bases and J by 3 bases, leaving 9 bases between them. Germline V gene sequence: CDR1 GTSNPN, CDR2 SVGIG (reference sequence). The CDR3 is CAWSVGQFNQPQHF. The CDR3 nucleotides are TGTGCCTGGAGTGTAGGCCAGTTCAATCAGCCCCAGCATTTT. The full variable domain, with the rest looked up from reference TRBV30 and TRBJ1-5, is SQTIHQWPATLVQPVGSPLSLECTVEGTSNPNLYWYRQAAGRGLQLLFYSVGIGQISSEVPQNLSASRPQDRQFILSSKKLLLSDSGFYLCAWSVGQFNQPQHFGDGTRLSIL.

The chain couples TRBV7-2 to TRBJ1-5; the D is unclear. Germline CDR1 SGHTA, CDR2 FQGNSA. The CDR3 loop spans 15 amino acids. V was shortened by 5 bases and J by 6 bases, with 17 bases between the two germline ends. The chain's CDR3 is CASSLVVGLGQPQHF. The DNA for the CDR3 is TGTGCCAGCAGCCTCGTTGTGGGTTTAGGTCAGCCCCAGCATTTT.

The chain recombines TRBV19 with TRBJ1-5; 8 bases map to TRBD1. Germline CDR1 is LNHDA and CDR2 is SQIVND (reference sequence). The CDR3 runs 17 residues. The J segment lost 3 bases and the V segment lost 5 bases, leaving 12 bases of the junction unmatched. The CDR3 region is CASSATLWTGINQPQHF. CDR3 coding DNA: TGTGCCAGTAGTGCGACCCTCTGGACAGGGATCAATCAGCCCCAGCATTTT.

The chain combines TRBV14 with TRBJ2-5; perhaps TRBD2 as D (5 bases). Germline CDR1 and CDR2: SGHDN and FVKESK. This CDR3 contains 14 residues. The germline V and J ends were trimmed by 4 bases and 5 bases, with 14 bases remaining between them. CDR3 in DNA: TGTGCCAGCAGCCCGAGTCTGCGAGGGGAGACCCAGTACTTC. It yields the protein CASSPSLRGETQYF.

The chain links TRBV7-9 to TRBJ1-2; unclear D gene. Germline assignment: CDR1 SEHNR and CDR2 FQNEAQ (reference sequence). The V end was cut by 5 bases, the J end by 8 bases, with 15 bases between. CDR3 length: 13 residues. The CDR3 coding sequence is TGTGCCAGCAGCACCCGAGCGGGAAGGGGCTACACCTTC. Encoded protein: CASSTRAGRGYTF.

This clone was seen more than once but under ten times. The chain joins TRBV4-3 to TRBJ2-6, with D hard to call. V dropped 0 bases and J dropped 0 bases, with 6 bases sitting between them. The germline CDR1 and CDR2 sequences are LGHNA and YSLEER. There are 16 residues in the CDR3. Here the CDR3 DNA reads TGCGCCAGCAGCCAAGATGTTAGCTCTGGGGCCAACGTCCTGACTTTC. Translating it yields CASSQDVSSGANVLTF.

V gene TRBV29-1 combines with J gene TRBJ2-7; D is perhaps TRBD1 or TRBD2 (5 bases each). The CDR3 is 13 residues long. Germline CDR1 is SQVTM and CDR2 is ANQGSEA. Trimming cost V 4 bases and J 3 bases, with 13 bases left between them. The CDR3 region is CSVGTGTFYEQYF. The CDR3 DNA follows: TGCAGCGTTGGAACCGGGACCTTCTACGAGCAGTACTTC.

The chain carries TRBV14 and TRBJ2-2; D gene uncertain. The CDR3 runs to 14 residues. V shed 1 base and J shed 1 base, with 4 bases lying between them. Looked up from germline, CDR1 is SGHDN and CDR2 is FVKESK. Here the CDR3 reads CASSQVLNTGELFF. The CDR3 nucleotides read TGTGCCAGCAGCCAAGTACTGAACACCGGGGAGCTGTTTTTT.

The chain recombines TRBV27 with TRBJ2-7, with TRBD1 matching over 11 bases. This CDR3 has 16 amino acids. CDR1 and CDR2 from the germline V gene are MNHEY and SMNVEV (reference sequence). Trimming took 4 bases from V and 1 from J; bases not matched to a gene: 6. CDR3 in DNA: TGTGCCAGCAGTTCCCAGGGGACAGGGGGGTCCTACGAGCAGTACTTC. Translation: CASSSQGTGGSYEQYF.

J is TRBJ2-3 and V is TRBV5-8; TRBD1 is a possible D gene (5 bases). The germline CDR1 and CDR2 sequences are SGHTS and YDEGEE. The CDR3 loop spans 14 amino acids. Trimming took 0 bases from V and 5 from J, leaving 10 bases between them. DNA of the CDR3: TGTGCCAGCAGCTTGGGCAGGGCCAGAGATACGCAGTATTTT. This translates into CASSLGRARDTQYF.

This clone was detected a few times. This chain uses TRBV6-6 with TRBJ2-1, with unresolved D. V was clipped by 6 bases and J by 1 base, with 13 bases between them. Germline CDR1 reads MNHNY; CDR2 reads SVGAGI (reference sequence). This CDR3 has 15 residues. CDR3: CASSPPTGSYNEQFF. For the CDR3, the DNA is TGTGCCAGCAGCCCTCCGACCGGGTCCTACAATGAGCAGTTCTTC.

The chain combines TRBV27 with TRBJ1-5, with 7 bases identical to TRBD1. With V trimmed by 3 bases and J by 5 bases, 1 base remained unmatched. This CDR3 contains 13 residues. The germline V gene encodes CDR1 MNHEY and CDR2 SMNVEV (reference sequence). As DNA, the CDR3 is TGTGCCAGCAGTTTCACAGGGGATCAGCCCCAGCATTTT. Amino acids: CASSFTGDQPQHF.

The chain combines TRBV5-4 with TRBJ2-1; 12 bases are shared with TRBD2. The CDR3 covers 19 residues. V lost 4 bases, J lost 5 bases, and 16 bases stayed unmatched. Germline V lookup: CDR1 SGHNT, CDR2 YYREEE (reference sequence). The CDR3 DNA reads TGTGCCAGCAGCCCCGCCCCGCCCGATCTAGCGGGGGGGGACAATGAGCAGTTCTTC. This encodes CASSPAPPDLAGGDNEQFF.

CDR3 loop: CASGLVRLGGTDGTSGTGELFF. In DNA, the CDR3 is TGTGCTAGTGGTTTGGTACGGCTGGGAGGGACAGATGGGACTAGTGGAACCGGGGAGCTGTTTTTT. This sequence joins TRBV12-5 and TRBJ2-2, with D possibly being TRBD2 (8 bases). The germline V gene encodes CDR1 LGHNT and CDR2 FRNRAP. The CDR3 loop spans 22 amino acids. The V gene lost 0 bases and the J gene lost 5 bases, with 31 bases spanning the gap.

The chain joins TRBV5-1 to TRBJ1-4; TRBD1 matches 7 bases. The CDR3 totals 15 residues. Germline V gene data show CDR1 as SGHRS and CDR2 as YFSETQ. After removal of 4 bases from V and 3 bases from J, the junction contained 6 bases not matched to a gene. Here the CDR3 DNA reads TGCGCCAGCAGCCCGGTGGGGACAGCTAATGAAAAACTGTTTTTT. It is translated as CASSPVGTANEKLFF.

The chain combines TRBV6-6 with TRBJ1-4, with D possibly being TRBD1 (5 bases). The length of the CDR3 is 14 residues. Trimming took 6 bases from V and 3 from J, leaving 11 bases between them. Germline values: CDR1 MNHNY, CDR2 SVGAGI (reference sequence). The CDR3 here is CASSLGRPNEKLFF. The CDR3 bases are TGTGCCAGCAGCCTGGGACGGCCTAATGAAAAACTGTTTTTT.

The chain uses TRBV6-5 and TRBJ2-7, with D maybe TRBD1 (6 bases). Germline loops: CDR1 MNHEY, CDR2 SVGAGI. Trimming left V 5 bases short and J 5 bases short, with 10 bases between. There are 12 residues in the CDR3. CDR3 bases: TGTGCCAGCAGTCAGGGGAACCACGAGCAGTACTTC. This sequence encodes CASSQGNHEQYF.

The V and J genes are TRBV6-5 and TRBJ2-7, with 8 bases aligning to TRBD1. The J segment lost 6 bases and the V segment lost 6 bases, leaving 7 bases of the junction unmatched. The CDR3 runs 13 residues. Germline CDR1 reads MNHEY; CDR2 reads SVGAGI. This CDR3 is CASRRGQGGEQYF. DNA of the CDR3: TGTGCCAGCAGGCGCGGACAGGGAGGCGAGCAGTACTTC.

The CDR3 spells CATSSGDGGSYEQYF. CDR3 nucleotide sequence: TGTGCCACCAGCAGCGGTGACGGCGGGAGTTACGAGCAGTACTTC. The chain joins TRBV15 to TRBJ2-7; 7 bases are shared with TRBD2. CDR1 LNHNV and CDR2 YYDKDF come from the germline V gene (reference sequence). V lost 3 bases to trimming and J lost 4 bases; unmatched junction nucleotides: 9. The CDR3 runs 15 residues.

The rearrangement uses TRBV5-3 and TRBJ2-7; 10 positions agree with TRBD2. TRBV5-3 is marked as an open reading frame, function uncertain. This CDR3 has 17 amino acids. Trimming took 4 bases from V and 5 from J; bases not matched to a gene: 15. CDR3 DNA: TGTGCCAGAAGCCCTACTGAGCGGGGGGGTCATTACAACGAGCAGTACTTC. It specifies CARSPTERGGHYNEQYF.

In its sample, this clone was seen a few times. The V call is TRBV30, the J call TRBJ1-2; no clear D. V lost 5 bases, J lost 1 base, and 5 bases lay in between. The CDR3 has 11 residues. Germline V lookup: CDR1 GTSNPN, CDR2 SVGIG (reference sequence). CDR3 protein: CAWYNNYGYTF. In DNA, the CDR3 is TGTGCCTGGTACAATAACTATGGCTACACCTTC.

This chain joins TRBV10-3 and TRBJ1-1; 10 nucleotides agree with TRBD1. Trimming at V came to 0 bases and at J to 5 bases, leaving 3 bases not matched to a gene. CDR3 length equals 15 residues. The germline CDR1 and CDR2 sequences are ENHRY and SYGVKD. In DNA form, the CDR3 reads TGTGCCATCAGTGAGTCCGGGACAGGGGCGACTGAAGCTTTCTTT. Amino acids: CAISESGTGATEAFF.

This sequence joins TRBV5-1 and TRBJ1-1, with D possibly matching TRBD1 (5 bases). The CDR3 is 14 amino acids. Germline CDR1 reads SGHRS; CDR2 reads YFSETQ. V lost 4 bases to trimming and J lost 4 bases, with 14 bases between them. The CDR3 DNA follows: TGCGCCAGCAGCCGGGACCCTGGGGGCACTGAAGCTTTCTTT. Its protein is CASSRDPGGTEAFF.

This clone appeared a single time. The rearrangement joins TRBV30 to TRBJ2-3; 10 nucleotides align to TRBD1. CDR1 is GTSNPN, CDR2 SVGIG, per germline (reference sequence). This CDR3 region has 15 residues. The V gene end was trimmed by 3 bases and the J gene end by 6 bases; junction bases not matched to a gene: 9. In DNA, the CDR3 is TGTGCCTGGAGGCAAGAGGGACAGGGGTGGGATACGCAGTATTTT. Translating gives CAWRQEGQGWDTQYF.